The text below deals with one TCR beta chain. Antigen unknown. Samples each yielded at least 6 micrograms of total RNA. These data belong to a study of blood T cells in healthy people across ages. Regarding the study as a whole: Both higher diversity and more naive CD4+ cells marked long-lived donors when set against aged donors.

Next came a second PCR, run for about 7 to 12 cycles, which used a sample-barcoded 5' primer along with a J-beta primer mix. Tags on each cDNA molecule came from a template-switch adaptor with 12 random nucleotides. A single record per CDR3 protein comes from TCRdb applying MiXCR to the 5' RACE reads. The data contain about 830,000 distinct CDR3 sequences, around two thirds of them seen just once; the ten biggest clones take up 25% to 35%. The source material was blood. The TCR sequence derives from a man aged 25 to 45 in good health.

The CDR3: CASTQWRGGEQFF. The CDR3 region has the DNA TGTGCCAGCACCCAGTGGCGGGGGGGCGAGCAGTTCTTC. J is TRBJ2-1 and V is TRBV9, with TRBD2 identical over 9 bases. This CDR3 has 13 amino acids. CDR1 is SGDLS and CDR2 is YYNGEE in the germline V gene. V lost 6 bases and J lost 10; bases outside the gene matches: 8.